This T cell receptor (beta chain) appears in the sequencing data of a study of control samples from healthy donors and cancer patients. Measured with immunoSEQ multiplex PCR; TCRdb has only the in-frame clones, and not every one. The sample lists approximately 140,000 clones; roughly 89% were seen once. The germline V gene has CDR1 SNHLY and CDR2 FYNNEI. Trimming left V 1 base short and J 4 bases short, with 14 bases between. This CDR3 is 15 amino acids long. V is TRBV2 and J is TRBJ2-7; TRBD2 is a possible D gene (5 bases). This sequence was found in a man in his late teens or twenties in good health. Material for sequencing was blood. In DNA, the CDR3 is TGTGCCAGCAGTGAAGAGAGGGTTGGCCCGTACGAGCAGTACTTC. Encoded protein: CASSEERVGPYEQYF.